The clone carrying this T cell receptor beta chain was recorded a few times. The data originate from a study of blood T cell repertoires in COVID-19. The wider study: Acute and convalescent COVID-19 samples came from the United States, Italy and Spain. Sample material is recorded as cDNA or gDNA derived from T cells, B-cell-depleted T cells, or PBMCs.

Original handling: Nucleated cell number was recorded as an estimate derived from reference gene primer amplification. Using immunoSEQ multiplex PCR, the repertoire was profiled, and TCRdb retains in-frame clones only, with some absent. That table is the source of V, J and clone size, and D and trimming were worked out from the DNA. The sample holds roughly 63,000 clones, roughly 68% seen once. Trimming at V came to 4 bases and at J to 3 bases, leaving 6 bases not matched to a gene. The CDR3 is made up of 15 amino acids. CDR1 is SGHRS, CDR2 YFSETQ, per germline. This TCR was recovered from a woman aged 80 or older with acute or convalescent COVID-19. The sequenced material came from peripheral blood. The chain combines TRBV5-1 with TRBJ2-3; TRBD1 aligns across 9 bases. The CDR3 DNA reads TGCGCCAGCAGCCCCATGACAGGGGGTACAGATACGCAGTATTTT. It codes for CASSPMTGGTDTQYF.